Shown below are 31 T cell receptor beta chains from a single sample sequenced in a study of T cells in Graves' hyperthyroidism and ophthalmopathy. RNA transcripts gave rise to amplified TCR beta CDR3 regions. The primer set for the first-round RT-PCR of the TCR CDR3 was HTBI. A single record per CDR3 protein comes from TCRdb applying MiXCR to the multiplex PCR reads. Seen here are around 300,000 distinct CDR3 sequences, more than 10% observed once, and the top ten hold roughly 7.5%. The sample comprised blood. All receptors derive from a woman in her 30s with Graves' hyperthyroidism that later progressed to Graves' ophthalmopathy.

This clonotype showed up many times. This chain connects TRBV5-5 to TRBJ2-3, with D possibly TRBD1 on 6 matching bases. Looked up from germline, CDR1 is SGHKS and CDR2 is YYEKEE (reference sequence). The CDR3 is made up of 16 amino acids. V shed 0 bases and J shed 6 bases, with 17 bases lying between them. For the CDR3, the DNA is TGTGCCAGCAGCTTGGCCTTTATACTTGGGGGCGATACGCAGTATTTT. Residues: CASSLAFILGGDTQYF.

This clonotype occurred many times. The chain carries TRBV29-1 and TRBJ2-5; D perhaps matches TRBD1 (6 bases). V was cut by 0 bases and J by 5 bases, with 16 bases left in between. The CDR3 length is 15 residues. The germline CDR1 and CDR2 sequences are SQVTM and ANQGSEA. This CDR3 reads CSVEDYGQSGETQYF. CDR3 DNA sequence: TGCAGCGTTGAAGATTACGGACAGTCGGGGGAGACCCAGTACTTC.

This clonotype was seen at least ten times. The gene calls are TRBV27 and TRBJ1-2, with D perhaps matching TRBD1 (6 bases). Trimming took off 5 bases at V and 2 bases at J, with 12 bases between the two ends. The germline V gene has CDR1 MNHEY and CDR2 SMNVEV (reference sequence). The CDR3 is 14 amino acids. CDR3 sequence: CASSPTGQNYGYTF. In DNA, the CDR3 is TGTGCCAGCAGTCCGACAGGACAGAACTATGGCTACACCTTC.

This clonotype was seen repeatedly, ten times or more. The chain has TRBV13 and TRBJ2-7, with D possibly called TRBD1 or TRBD2 (5 bases each). This CDR3 is built from 14 residues. The V gene's germline CDR1 is PRHDT and CDR2 FYEKMQ (reference sequence). V lost 5 bases and J lost 6, with 17 bases in between. CDR3 protein: CASSARRGAGEQYF. CDR3 coding DNA: TGTGCCAGCAGCGCCCGGCGAGGGGCGGGCGAGCAGTACTTC.

This clonotype was counted at least ten times. The chain combines TRBV11-2 with TRBJ2-3; no definite D call. V dropped 5 bases and J dropped 0 bases, with 12 bases sitting between them. The CDR3 totals 15 residues. Germline CDR1 SGHAT, CDR2 FQNNGV. The chain's CDR3 is CASSRNPGSTDTQYF. CDR3 DNA: TGTGCCAGCAGCCGCAATCCGGGTAGCACAGATACGCAGTATTTT. Together with reference TRBV11-2 and TRBJ2-3, the CDR3 gives the full variable domain: EAGVAQSPRYKIIEKRQSVAFWCNPISGHATLYWYQQILGQGPKLLIQFQNNGVVDDSQLPKDRFSAERLKGVDSTLKIQPAKLEDSAVYLCASSRNPGSTDTQYFGPGTRLTVL.

This sequence joins TRBV19 and TRBJ2-7; the match to TRBD2 covers 12 bases. V dropped 7 bases and J dropped 0; count of bases not matched to a gene: 1. The CDR3 sequence is 14 residues long. Germline CDR1 is LNHDA and CDR2 is SQIVND (reference sequence). The CDR3 loop is CASKTSGSSYEQYF. CDR3 DNA: TGTGCCAGTAAGACTAGCGGGAGCTCCTACGAGCAGTACTTC.

This clonotype was seen at least ten times. This sequence joins TRBV10-3 and TRBJ1-5; a weak D match, TRBD1 (6 bases). Trimming removed 0 bases from V and 9 bases from J, with 15 bases in between. The CDR3 is made up of 15 amino acids. Germline V CDR1 and CDR2: ENHRY, SYGVKD. DNA of the CDR3: TGTGCCATCAGTGAGTCGGCTGGGGGCAAGCCGCCCCAGCATTTT. Translated, it gives CAISESAGGKPPQHF.

This clonotype has ten or more counts. V is TRBV20-1 and J is TRBJ2-7; TRBD2 agrees at 7 bases. V was clipped by 6 bases and J by 7 bases; unmatched bases: 18. The CDR3 consists of 15 residues. The germline gives CDR1 DFQATT, CDR2 SNEGSKA (reference sequence). The CDR3 DNA follows: TGCAGTGCGAGACCTTGGAAGGCGGGAGTTGGGGAGCAGTACTTC. As protein: CSARPWKAGVGEQYF.

This clonotype has ten or more counts. The V gene is TRBV5-6, the J gene TRBJ2-5, with D unresolved. Germline CDR1 is SGHDT and CDR2 is YYEEEE. This CDR3 has 17 amino acids. Trimming took 4 bases from V and 5 from J, leaving 24 bases between them. Here the CDR3 reads CASSRFGFRAQDETQYF. In DNA form, the CDR3 reads TGTGCCAGCAGCCGGTTTGGGTTCCGGGCCCAGGACGAGACCCAGTACTTC. Full variable domain (outside the CDR3, taken from reference TRBV5-6 and TRBJ2-5): DAGVTQSPTHLIKTRGQQVTLRCSPKSGHDTVSWYQQALGQGPQFIFQYYEEEERQRGNFPDRFSGHQFPNYSSELNVNALLLGDSALYLCASSRFGFRAQDETQYFGPGTRLLVL.

This clonotype was counted ten times or more. The V call is TRBV4-3, the J call TRBJ1-5; D might be TRBD1 (5 bases). CDR1 and CDR2 (germline): LGHNA, YSLEER. This CDR3 is 17 amino acids long. V gave up 0 bases and J gave up 5 bases, with 17 bases separating them. The CDR3 is CASSQDLSLAGHQPQHF. CDR3 coding DNA: TGCGCCAGCAGCCAAGATTTGTCATTGGCAGGGCATCAGCCCCAGCATTTT.

This clonotype was seen ten or more times. The chain links TRBV28 to TRBJ2-7; TRBD2 aligns across 13 bases. CDR1 and CDR2 from the germline V gene are MDHEN and SYDVKM. The CDR3 length is 15 residues. With 5 bases clipped from V and 2 bases from J, the junction kept 3 bases outside the gene matches. DNA for the CDR3: TGTGCCAGCAGTCCTGGACTAGCGGGAGCCTACGAGCAGTACTTC. The encoded protein is CASSPGLAGAYEQYF.

The rearrangement uses TRBV19 and TRBJ1-1; D is unresolved. The germline V and J ends were trimmed by 1 base and 0 bases, with 9 bases remaining between them. CDR3 size: 15 residues. The germline CDR1 and CDR2 sequences are LNHDA and SQIVND (reference sequence). CDR3 region: CASSIGAGLNTEAFF. The CDR3 DNA reads as TGTGCCAGTAGTATAGGAGCAGGTTTGAACACTGAAGCTTTCTTT. Combining the CDR3 with reference TRBV19 and TRBJ1-1 gives the whole variable domain DGGITQSPKYLFRKEGQNVTLSCEQNLNHDAMYWYRQDPGQGLRLIYYSQIVNDFQKGDIAEGYSVSREKKESFPLTVTSAQKNPTAFYLCASSIGAGLNTEAFFGQGTRLTVV.

This clonotype was found a few times. At one end, the junction sequence differs from germline, possibly due to a read error. The chain combines TRBV4-3 with TRBJ2-3; possible D gene TRBD2, 7 bases. This CDR3 has 18 amino acids. The germline V gene has CDR1 LGHNA and CDR2 YSLEER. The CDR3 sequence: CASSQKGRGGGATGTQYF. CDR3 DNA: TGCGCCAGCAGCCAGAAGGGGCGCGGCGGGGGCGCAACAGGTACGCAGTATTTT.

This clonotype showed up just a few times. This chain joins TRBV19 and TRBJ2-7; 7 bases are a match to TRBD1. With V trimmed by 5 bases and J by 4 bases, 11 bases remained unmatched. Germline CDR1 reads LNHDA; CDR2 reads SQIVND (reference sequence). There are 15 residues in the CDR3. The CDR3 DNA is TGTGCCAGTAGTCTCCCACGACAGGGAGTATACGAGCAGTACTTC. Protein sequence: CASSLPRQGVYEQYF. The variable domain in full, with the rest retrieved from reference TRBV19 and TRBJ2-7, is DGGITQSPKYLFRKEGQNVTLSCEQNLNHDAMYWYRQDPGQGLRLIYYSQIVNDFQKGDIAEGYSVSREKKESFPLTVTSAQKNPTAFYLCASSLPRQGVYEQYFGPGTRLTVT.

This clonotype was seen once. The chain couples TRBV4-2 to TRBJ1-2; D is perhaps TRBD1 (5 bases). CDR1 is LGHNA and CDR2 is YNFKEQ in the germline V gene. This CDR3 has 14 amino acids. V shed 1 base and J shed 10 bases, with 16 bases lying between them. Here the CDR3 reads CASSQVSGRDTYTF. CDR3 sequence (DNA): TGTGCCAGCAGCCAAGTGTCGGGGCGGGATACCTACACCTTC.

The table lists this clonotype with many counts. The chain uses TRBV20-1 and TRBJ2-5; 12 bases fit TRBD2. Per germline, CDR1 DFQATT and CDR2 SNEGSKA (reference sequence). The CDR3 sequence is 16 residues long. The V and J ends lost 4 bases and 4 bases, in that order; junction bases with no gene match: 10. Written as DNA, the CDR3 is TGCAGTGCTAAGGCCGCTAGCGGGAGGGTTAGAGAGACCCAGTACTTC. Its protein is CSAKAASGRVRETQYF.

This clonotype was observed many times. The chain has TRBV18 and TRBJ2-3, with D possibly TRBD1 on 6 matching bases. Germline V CDR1 and CDR2: KGHSH, LQKENI. V dropped 4 bases and J dropped 2 bases, with 10 bases sitting between them. CDR3 length equals 14 residues. The CDR3 coding sequence is TGTGCCAGCTCACGACCGGGACACACAGATACGCAGTATTTT. Its translation is CASSRPGHTDTQYF.

With respect to this clonotype: A junction end diverges from the germline sequence, so it may reflect a read error. The J gene is TRBJ2-5, the V gene TRBV10-3, with 8 bases that match TRBD1. Germline V CDR1 and CDR2: ENHRY, SYGVKD. The CDR3 length is 14 residues. The CDR3 sequence is CAVSNRTGRETQYF. CDR3 coding DNA: TGTGCCGTCAGCAATCGGACAGGGAGGGAGACCCAGTACTTC.

This clonotype was seen only a few times. This chain joins TRBV7-9 and TRBJ1-4; 8 bases align to TRBD1. V was pared by 5 bases and J by 6 bases, with 5 bases of the junction left unmatched. The CDR3 extends over 14 amino acids. CDR1 and CDR2 (germline): SEHNR, FQNEAQ (reference sequence). The CDR3 reads CASSAGQADEKLFF. For the CDR3, the DNA is TGTGCCAGCAGCGCGGGACAGGCGGATGAAAAACTGTTTTTT. The entire variable domain, with the rest obtained from reference TRBV7-9 and TRBJ1-4, is as follows: DTGVSQNPRHKITKRGQNVTFRCDPISEHNRLYWYRQTLGQGPEFLTYFQNEAQLEKSRLLSDRFSAERPKGSFSTLEIQRTEQGDSAMYLCASSAGQADEKLFFGSGTQLSVL.

This clonotype was picked up a small number of times. The rearrangement joins TRBV15 to TRBJ1-4, with 7 bases matching TRBD1. This CDR3 has 15 residues. Germline V gives CDR1 LNHNV, CDR2 YYDKDF (reference sequence). Trimming at V came to 5 bases and at J to 4 bases, leaving 7 bases not matched to a gene. The CDR3 sequence is CATSPRQGLNEKLFF. CDR3 nucleotide sequence: TGTGCCACCAGCCCACGACAGGGCCTTAATGAAAAACTGTTTTTT.

The rearrangement uses TRBV6-5 and TRBJ1-4, with no clear D. V dropped 3 bases and J dropped 12 bases, with 8 bases sitting between them. The CDR3 contains 11 residues. Looked up from germline, CDR1 is MNHEY and CDR2 is SVGAGI. CDR3 bases: TGTGCCAGCAGTTATAGTGTCGAACTGTTTTTT. This translates into CASSYSVELFF.

The chain employs TRBV4-1 and TRBJ1-3; no reliable D call. CDR1 is MGHRA, CDR2 YSYEKL, per germline. Trimming left V 2 bases short and J 0 bases short, with 14 bases between. This CDR3 is 17 amino acids long. CDR3 protein: CASSQKATADSGNTIYF. The CDR3 DNA is TGCGCCAGCAGCCAAAAAGCGACGGCCGACTCTGGAAACACCATATATTTT.

Only a few counts were recorded for this clonotype. The chain links TRBV30 to TRBJ2-1, with 10 bases aligning to TRBD2. Trimming took 3 bases from V and 6 from J; bases not matched to a gene: 11. The CDR3 consists of 16 residues. The germline CDR1 and CDR2 sequences are GTSNPN and SVGIG (reference sequence). CDR3 coding DNA: TGTGCCTGGAGAAGACCCCTAGCGGGAGTCTCCAATGAGCAGTTCTTC. Translated: CAWRRPLAGVSNEQFF.

The table lists this clonotype with a few counts. The chain uses TRBV2 and TRBJ1-1; unclear D gene. V was trimmed by 0 bases and J by 0 bases, leaving 8 bases between them. The CDR3 has 15 residues. Per the germline V gene, CDR1 is SNHLY and CDR2 is FYNNEI. In nucleotides, the CDR3 is TGTGCCAGCAGTGAAGCGAGAGGGATGAACACTGAAGCTTTCTTT. It specifies CASSEARGMNTEAFF.

In its sample, this clonotype was seen many times. The V and J genes are TRBV28 and TRBJ2-1; TRBD1 matches at 9 bases. The length of the CDR3 is 17 residues. V lost 4 bases, J lost 5 bases, and 12 bases stayed unmatched. Germline CDR1 MDHEN, CDR2 SYDVKM. DNA of the CDR3: TGTGCCAGCAGTTCATCACCGGGACAGGGTGTCCACAATGAGCAGTTCTTC. The encoded protein is CASSSSPGQGVHNEQFF.

Comments on this clonotype: A much larger clone differs from this one at a single base, so this may be a read error. This rearrangement joins TRBV6-1 to TRBJ2-1; TRBD2 aligns across 8 bases. Germline loops: CDR1 MNHNS, CDR2 SASEGT. This CDR3 is built from 15 residues. The CDR3, as DNA: TGTGCCAGTATGATTCGTACTAGCGGCTACAATGGGCAGTTCTTC. Translating gives CASMIRTSGYNGQFF.

This clonotype showed up just a few times. The chain uses TRBV20-1 and TRBJ2-7; 8 positions match TRBD2. Germline CDR1 reads DFQATT; CDR2 reads SNEGSKA (reference sequence). CDR3 length: 15 amino acids. The V gene end was trimmed by 0 bases and the J gene end by 0 bases; junction bases not matched to a gene: 4. CDR3 sequence: CSARDSGGGSYEQYF. CDR3 sequence (DNA): TGCAGTGCTAGAGATTCGGGGGGGGGCTCCTACGAGCAGTACTTC.

The chain combines TRBV19 with TRBJ2-5; D ambiguous. The CDR3 contains 16 residues. V lost 3 bases and J 4 bases, leaving 18 bases between the germline ends. Germline CDR1 LNHDA, CDR2 SQIVND (reference sequence). CDR3 nucleotides: TGTGCCAGTAGTATGGGCCCGCCGAGGCGATCAGAGACCCAGTACTTC. It codes for CASSMGPPRRSETQYF.

This clonotype was picked up many times. The chain combines TRBV4-2 with TRBJ2-7; TRBD2 agrees at 10 bases. There are 15 residues in the CDR3. Germline trimming cut 2 bases from V and 1 base from J; bases unmatched to any gene: 2. Germline V gene sequence: CDR1 LGHNA, CDR2 YNFKEQ. The CDR3: CASSQLLAGSYEQYF. Here the CDR3 DNA reads TGTGCCAGCAGCCAATTACTAGCGGGATCCTACGAGCAGTACTTC.

This clonotype was counted at least ten times. This chain joins TRBV18 and TRBJ1-5; tentative D call: TRBD1 (6 bases). Trimming removed 6 bases from V and 8 bases from J, with 14 bases in between. CDR3 size: 13 residues. Per the germline V gene, CDR1 is KGHSH and CDR2 is LQKENI. The CDR3 bases are TGTGCCAGCTCCAGGGACACAGAGGAGCCCCAGCATTTT. This translates into CASSRDTEEPQHF.

This clonotype has just a few counts. The chain uses TRBV6-2 or TRBV6-3 and TRBJ1-2, with unresolved D. Germline CDR1 and CDR2: MNHEY and SVGEGT. The CDR3 totals 14 residues. The V end was cut by 7 bases, the J end by 3 bases, with 15 bases between. CDR3 DNA: TGTGCCAGCATGCGCCCCCGGGAATACTATGGCTACACCTTC. Translating gives CASMRPREYYGYTF.